This T cell receptor (beta chain) was recorded in a study of T cell repertoires in cytomegalovirus infection. About the research overall: In public TCR beta signatures, there were indications of both CMV infection and matching HLA type. Study findings and constraints: Dominant in the ex vivo response were TCR beta clonotypes restricted by HLA-C and specific for CMV.

The V gene lost 9 bases and the J gene lost 0 bases, with 9 bases spanning the gap. Looked up from germline, CDR1 is SEHNR and CDR2 is FQNEAQ (reference sequence). The CDR3 extends over 14 amino acids. TCRdb re-called the reads with MiXCR, one entry per CDR3 protein. The sample carries some 300,000 distinct CDR3 sequences, roughly 16% recorded once. With respect to this clonotype: What it recognizes is unknown.

This rearrangement joins TRBV7-9 to TRBJ2-6; tentatively, D is TRBD2 (5 bases). The sample consisted of PBMCs. This receptor was identified in a human donor in good health (CMV status not recorded). Some clones in this sample may be carry-over from other donors' samples. CDR3 nucleotide sequence: TGTGCCAGGATGGAGGTCTCTGGGGCCAACGTCCTGACTTTC. Translated, it gives CARMEVSGANVLTF.